Listed below are T cell receptor beta chains from one sample, sequenced in a study of patients and donors after allogeneic stem cell transplantation. TCRdb re-called the RT-PCR reads through MiXCR, storing one row per CDR3 protein. The sample has approximately 430,000 distinct CDR3 sequences; more than 15% are singletons. Sequencing input: blood, either unsorted or a sorted T cell fraction (not recorded which). Receptor source: a human donor who was either an allogeneic HSCT recipient or a stem cell or donor lymphocyte infusion donor (not recorded which). It is not recorded whose cells these are; they may come from a transplant donor. Both conserved end residues are part of each CDR3. Each record gives: J gene, D gene, clone size, V gene, CDR3 DNA, CDR3 protein. D genes are given only for firm matches. Size values are once, few and many counts, or a class for expanded clones, and some rows have none.

J gene: TRBJ1-2
D gene: TRBD1
clone size: many
V gene: TRBV7-2
CDR3 DNA: TGTGCCAGCAGCTTAAGACAGGGGAATAACTATGGCTACACCTTC
CDR3 protein: CASSLRQGNNYGYTF

J gene: TRBJ1-1
D gene: -
clone size: few
V gene: TRBV7-9
CDR3 DNA: TGTGCCAGCAGCTTAGTCGGCTATGAAGCTTTCTTT
CDR3 protein: CASSLVGYEAFF

J gene: TRBJ1-2
D gene: TRBD1
clone size: -
V gene: TRBV5-1
CDR3 DNA: TGCGCCAGCAGCACGGGACAGGGGGCGAACTATGGCTACACCTTC
CDR3 protein: CASSTGQGANYGYTF

J gene: TRBJ2-2
D gene: -
clone size: many
V gene: TRBV7-6
CDR3 DNA: TGTGCCAGCAGTCCCCCCGGGGAGCTGTTTTTT
CDR3 protein: CASSPPGELFF

J gene: TRBJ2-3
D gene: -
clone size: medium-sized
V gene: TRBV5-1
CDR3 DNA: TGCGCCAGCAGCTTTACTTACACAGATACGCAGTATTTT
CDR3 protein: CASSFTYTDTQYF

J gene: TRBJ2-7
D gene: -
clone size: many
V gene: TRBV5-1
CDR3 DNA: TGCGCCAGCAGCTACTCGGACGGCTACGAGCAGTACTTC
CDR3 protein: CASSYSDGYEQYF

J gene: TRBJ1-4
D gene: TRBD1
clone size: few
V gene: TRBV27
CDR3 DNA: TGTGCCACCAGTCGACAGGGCTTTAATGAAAAACTGTTTTTT
CDR3 protein: CATSRQGFNEKLFF

J gene: TRBJ2-5
D gene: TRBD2
clone size: -
V gene: TRBV27
CDR3 DNA: TGTGCCAGCAGTTCTCTAGCGGCCCAAGAGACCCAGTACTTC
CDR3 protein: CASSSLAAQETQYF

J gene: TRBJ2-5
D gene: -
clone size: few
V gene: TRBV5-1
CDR3 DNA: TGCGCCAGCAGCTTGGAGGGGTTGGGGGAGACCCAGTACTTC
CDR3 protein: CASSLEGLGETQYF

J gene: TRBJ2-5
D gene: -
clone size: few
V gene: TRBV4-2
CDR3 DNA: TGTGCCAGCAGCCAAGCTGGGACCTCCGACGAGACCCAGTACTTC
CDR3 protein: CASSQAGTSDETQYF

J gene: TRBJ1-6
D gene: TRBD1
clone size: many
V gene: TRBV7-6
CDR3 DNA: TGTGCCAGCAGCTCCGGACAGGGAGAGAATTCACCCCTCCACTTT
CDR3 protein: CASSSGQGENSPLHF

J gene: TRBJ2-2
D gene: TRBD2
clone size: few
V gene: TRBV4-1
CDR3 DNA: TGCGCCAGCAGCCAAGAAGGGACTAGATACACCGGGGAGCTGTTTTTT
CDR3 protein: CASSQEGTRYTGELFF

J gene: TRBJ2-7
D gene: -
clone size: few
V gene: TRBV2
CDR3 DNA: TGTGCCAGCAGTGAAGTCCCGTCCGCCGAGCAGTACTTC
CDR3 protein: CASSEVPSAEQYF

J gene: TRBJ1-1
D gene: -
clone size: few
V gene: TRBV11-2
CDR3 DNA: TGTGCCAGCAACGGGTACGGGACCTTGAACACTGAAGCTTTCTTT
CDR3 protein: CASNGYGTLNTEAFF

J gene: TRBJ1-4
D gene: -
clone size: few
V gene: TRBV2
CDR3 DNA: TGTGCCAGCACCTTGTGGGCCTCGGCGACTAATGAAAAACTGTTTTTT
CDR3 protein: CASTLWASATNEKLFF

J gene: TRBJ2-2
D gene: -
clone size: -
V gene: TRBV6-1
CDR3 DNA: TGTGCCAGCGGAAGGTCAGGGGTCGCGAACACCGGGGAGCTGTTTTTT
CDR3 protein: CASGRSGVANTGELFF